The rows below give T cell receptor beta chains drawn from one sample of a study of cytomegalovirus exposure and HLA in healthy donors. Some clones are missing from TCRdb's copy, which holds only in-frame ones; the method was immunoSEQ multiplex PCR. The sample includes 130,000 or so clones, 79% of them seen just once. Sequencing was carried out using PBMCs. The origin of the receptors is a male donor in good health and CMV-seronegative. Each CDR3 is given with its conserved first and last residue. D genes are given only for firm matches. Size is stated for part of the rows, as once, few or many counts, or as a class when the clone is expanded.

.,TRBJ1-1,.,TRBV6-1,TGTGCCAGCAGAGGAACAGGGTACACTGAAGCTTTCTTT,CASRGTGYTEAFF
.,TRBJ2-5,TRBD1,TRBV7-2,TGTGCCAGCAGCTTAGGATGGGACAGGGTGAGGGCGGGGAGAACCCAGTACTTC,CASSLGWDRVRAGRTQYF
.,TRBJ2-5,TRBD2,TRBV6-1,TGTGCCAGCATTCTATTTGCGGGGGGCGGAGAGACCCAGTACTTC,CASILFAGGGETQYF
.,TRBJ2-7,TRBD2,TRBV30,TGTGCCTGGGCCCCCCGGTGGGGGGCCCTAGCGGGGGCCCAATGGGAGCAGTACTTC,CAWAPRWGALAGAQWEQYF
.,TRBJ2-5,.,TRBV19,TGTGCCAGTAGTAGAACTAGCAGTCTAGAGGAGACCCAGTACTTC,CASSRTSSLEETQYF
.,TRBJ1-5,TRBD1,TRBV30,TGTGCCTGGAGTGGTGGCAGGGGGGCCAATCAGCCCCAGCATTTT,CAWSGGRGANQPQHF
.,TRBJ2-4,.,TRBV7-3,TGTGCCAGCAGCTTTGGGCCGAGGGACATTCAGTACTTC,CASSFGPRDIQYF
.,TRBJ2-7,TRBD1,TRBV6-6,TGTGCCAGCAGTTACTCGACAGGGCAGGAGCAGTACTTC,CASSYSTGQEQYF
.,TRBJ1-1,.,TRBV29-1,TGCAGCGTTGTACTGGGGCCGGGGAACACTGAAGCTTTCTTT,CSVVLGPGNTEAFF
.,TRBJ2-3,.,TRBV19,TGTGCCAGTAGTGCTACAGGTAGATCTAGCACAGATACGCAGTATTTT,CASSATGRSSTDTQYF
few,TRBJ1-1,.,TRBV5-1,TGCGCCAGCAGCTTGTCGGACACTGAAGCTTTCTTT,CASSLSDTEAFF
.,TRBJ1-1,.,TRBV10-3,TGTGCCATCAGAGACGGAGTTGAAGCTTTCTTT,CAIRDGVEAFF
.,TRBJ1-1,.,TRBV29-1,TGCAGCGTTGAAGATACTAGGGGGTATCGCGGTGAAGCTTTCTTT,CSVEDTRGYRGEAFF
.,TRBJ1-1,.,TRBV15,TGTGCCACCAGCAGAGATCTCCAGGGGTTGAACACTGAAGCTTTCTTT,CATSRDLQGLNTEAFF
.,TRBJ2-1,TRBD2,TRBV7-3,TGTGCCAGCAGCTTGGGACTAGCGCGAAAGAGCTCCTACAATGAGCAGTTCTTC,CASSLGLARKSSYNEQFF
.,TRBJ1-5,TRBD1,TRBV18,TGTGCCAGCTCGGCCGGGACAGGGTACAATCAGCCCCAGCATTTT,CASSAGTGYNQPQHF
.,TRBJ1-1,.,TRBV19,TGTGCCAGTACCATATGGGGCGGGGTTGTTACTGAAGCTTTCTTT,CASTIWGGVVTEAFF
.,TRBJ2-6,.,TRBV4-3,TGCGCCAGCAGCCAAGATTGGTCCGGGATATCTGGGGCCAACGTCCTGACTTTC,CASSQDWSGISGANVLTF
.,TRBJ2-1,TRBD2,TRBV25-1,TGTGCCAGCAGTGAACCGGGGGGGAAGTACAATGAGCAGTTCTTC,CASSEPGGKYNEQFF
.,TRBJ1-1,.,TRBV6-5,TGTGCCAGCAGTGAAGCGGGACACACTGAAGCTTTCTTT,CASSEAGHTEAFF
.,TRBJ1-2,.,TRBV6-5,TGTGCCAGCAGTCTCTTGACAGGAGACTATGGCTACACCTTC,CASSLLTGDYGYTF
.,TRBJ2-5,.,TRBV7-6,TGTGCCAGCAGCTCAGAACTTAGGCGGCGTGAGACCCAGTACTTC,CASSSELRRRETQYF
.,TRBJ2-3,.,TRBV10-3,TGTGCCATCAGTGAGTCGAGGGGGATCACAGATACGCAGTATTTT,CAISESRGITDTQYF
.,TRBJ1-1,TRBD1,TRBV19,TGTGCCAGTAGTGCACAGGGGGCGGTCACTGAAGCTTTCTTT,CASSAQGAVTEAFF
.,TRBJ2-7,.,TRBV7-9,TGTGCCAGCAGCTTGATAACTGACTCCTACGAGCAGTACTTC,CASSLITDSYEQYF
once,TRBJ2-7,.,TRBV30,TGTGCCTGGAGTGTAGCCGGCTACGAGCAGTACTTC,CAWSVAGYEQYF
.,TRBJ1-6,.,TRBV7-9,TGTGCCAGCAGCTTAGGGTCCTACGGTAATTCACCCCTCCACTTT,CASSLGSYGNSPLHF
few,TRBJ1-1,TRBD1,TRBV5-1,TGCGCCAGCGGGACAGGGTACGGGGAGAAGATGAACACTGAAGCTTTCTTT,CASGTGYGEKMNTEAFF
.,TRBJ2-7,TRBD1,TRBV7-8,TGTGCCAGCATCGACTTTGGACAGGGGTCCTCCTACGAGCAGTACTTC,CASIDFGQGSSYEQYF
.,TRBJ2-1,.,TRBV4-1,TGCGCCGGCAGCCACCACAGTTACAATGAGCAGTTCTTC,CAGSHHSYNEQFF
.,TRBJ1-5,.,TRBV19,TGTGCCAGCAGCAGCAGGGGAAGCCTCAATCAGCCCCAGCATTTT,CASSSRGSLNQPQHF
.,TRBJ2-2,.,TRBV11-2,TGTGCCAGCAGCCCAATAGATGGGCAGCTCACCGGGGAGCTGTTTTTT,CASSPIDGQLTGELFF
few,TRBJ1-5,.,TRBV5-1,TGCGCCAGCAGCATAGGGGCACAGGATCAGCCCCAGCATTTT,CASSIGAQDQPQHF
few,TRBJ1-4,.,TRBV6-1,TGTGCCAGCAGACCTTACGGGGGGGAACATGAAAAACTGTTTTTT,CASRPYGGEHEKLFF
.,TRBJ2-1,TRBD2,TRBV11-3,TGTGCCAGCAGCCCTGAGCGACTAGCGGGGGCCCGGTCCTACAATGAGCAGTTCTTC,CASSPERLAGARSYNEQFF
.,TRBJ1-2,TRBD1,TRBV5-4,TGTGCCAGCAGCCGACAGGGGGTCGCCTATGGCTACACCTTC,CASSRQGVAYGYTF
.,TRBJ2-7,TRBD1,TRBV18,TGTGCCAGCTCACCACAGGGACAGGGTTTGGACGAGCAGTACTTC,CASSPQGQGLDEQYF
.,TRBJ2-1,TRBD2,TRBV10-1,TGCGCCAGCAGTGGGGCTAGCGGGGGGACTGAGCAGTTCTTC,CASSGASGGTEQFF
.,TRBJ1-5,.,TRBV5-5,TGTGCCAGCAGCGCCGACGGAGATCAGCCCCAGCATTTT,CASSADGDQPQHF
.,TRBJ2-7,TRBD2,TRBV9,TGTGCCAGCAGCGTAGTTACGGGGGGGCTAGGACCCTACGAGCAGTACTTC,CASSVVTGGLGPYEQYF
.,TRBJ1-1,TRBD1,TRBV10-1,TGCGCCAGCAGTGATAATCTTGGGACAGGTGAGAACACTGAAGCTTTCTTT,CASSDNLGTGENTEAFF
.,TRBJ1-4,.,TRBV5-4,TGTGCCAGCAGCGGGGATGGGGGCCTGTTTTTT,CASSGDGGLFF
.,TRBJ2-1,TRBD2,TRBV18,TGTGCCAGCTCACCTCAGCGGGGAGATGAGCAGTTCTTC,CASSPQRGDEQFF
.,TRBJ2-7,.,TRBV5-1,TGCGCCAGCAGCTTGGGTGGGGGCCGATCCTACGAGCAGTACTTC,CASSLGGGRSYEQYF
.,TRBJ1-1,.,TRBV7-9,TGTGCCAGCAGCCCCGAGGGGGTGTTTTGGAACACTGAAGCTTTCTTT,CASSPEGVFWNTEAFF
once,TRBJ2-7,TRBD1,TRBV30,TGTGCCTGGAACGGACAGGGAGGCAGGGCCTACGAGCAGTACTTC,CAWNGQGGRAYEQYF
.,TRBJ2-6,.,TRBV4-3,TGCGCCAGCAGCCAAGGGGGGCTCTCTGGGGCCAACGTCCTGACTTTC,CASSQGGLSGANVLTF